The 7 T cell receptor beta chains below all came from one sample that was sequenced in a study of post-analysis software for immune sequencing data. Unique molecular identifiers tagged the TCR beta cDNA libraries. One entry per CDR3 protein results from TCRdb running MiXCR on the PCR reads. The sample records around 200,000 distinct CDR3 sequences, over 25% being singletons. These receptors have no known antigen. The study's findings and limits: Higher frequency in patients than in controls was seen for a handful of TRBV segments, with TRBV5-6, TRBV5-1 and TRBV20-1 among them.

Sequences were obtained from blood. The receptors originated from a girl under 18 with multiple sclerosis.

A few counts support this clonotype. The gene calls are TRBV20-1 and TRBJ2-1; TRBD2 matches 10 bases. CDR3 length: 16 residues. With 1 base clipped from V and 0 bases from J, the junction kept 3 bases outside the gene matches. Germline CDR1 and CDR2: DFQATT and SNEGSKA (reference sequence). The CDR3 is CSARALAGISYNEQFF. The CDR3 DNA reads as TGCAGTGCTAGAGCACTAGCGGGAATCTCCTACAATGAGCAGTTCTTC.

The chain employs TRBV28 and TRBJ1-2; no clear D. Looked up from germline, CDR1 is MDHEN and CDR2 is SYDVKM. Deletions cut 1 base from V and 2 bases from J, with 8 bases between. The CDR3 totals 14 residues. The CDR3 DNA reads TGTGCCAGCAGTTTATCGTCGGAAAACTATGGCTACACCTTC. Translated: CASSLSSENYGYTF.

About this clonotype itself: This may stem from a read error, because a much larger clone lies one nucleotide away. The chain joins TRBV12-3 or TRBV12-4 to TRBJ2-7; D gene unclear. V dropped 1 base and J dropped 6 bases, with 10 bases sitting between them. There are 13 residues in the CDR3. Here the CDR3 reads CASSLDNPCEQYF. The CDR3 DNA reads TGTGCCAGCAGTTTAGACAACCCCTGCGAGCAGTACTTC.

The CDR3 DNA reads as TGTGCCTGGAGTGTTTGGGCTGATGAGCAGTTCTTC. This codes for CAWSVWADEQFF. V gene TRBV30 combines with J gene TRBJ2-1; no clear D. With 0 bases removed from V and 8 bases from J, the gap between germline ends came to 8 bases. The CDR3 loop spans 12 amino acids. CDR1 is GTSNPN, CDR2 SVGIG, per germline (reference sequence).

There are a few counts of this clonotype. For the CDR3, the DNA is TGTGCCAGCAGTCCCCGTTGGGGGAGCTCCTACAATGAGCAGTTCTTC. Translation: CASSPRWGSSYNEQFF. The chain couples TRBV28 to TRBJ2-1; D may be TRBD1 or TRBD2 (5 bases each). Germline-derived CDR1 and CDR2 are MDHEN and SYDVKM. The CDR3 has 16 residues. Trimming stripped 5 bases from V and 0 bases from J, with 14 bases between.

This sequence joins TRBV5-1 and TRBJ2-5; D is uncertain. CDR3 size: 12 residues. Germline CDR1 is SGHRS and CDR2 is YFSETQ. The V gene lost 4 bases and the J gene lost 3 bases, with 7 bases spanning the gap. The CDR3 DNA sequence: TGCGCCAGCAGCCTTTCGGAAGAGACCCAGTACTTC. This sequence encodes CASSLSEETQYF.

This clonotype was seen at least ten times. The V gene is TRBV7-2, the J gene TRBJ1-2; tentatively, D is TRBD1 (6 bases). Germline CDR1 is SGHTA and CDR2 is FQGNSA. Between the trimmed V and J ends, which lost 6 bases and 6 bases, there was a span of 17 bases. The CDR3 spans 14 residues. The DNA for the CDR3 is TGTGCCAGCAGTAACCTCCAGGGGCGAAATGGCTACACCTTC. Its protein product is CASSNLQGRNGYTF.